These T cell receptor beta chains were read from a single sample in a study of blood T cell repertoires in COVID-19. Data came from immunoSEQ multiplex PCR; TCRdb stores just in-frame clones and leaves some out. Of roughly 200,000 clones in the sample, about 75% were seen once. The source material was peripheral blood. These receptors were taken from a woman between 45 and 60 years old with active or convalescent COVID-19. Each CDR3 is given with its conserved first and last residue. The D gene is left open where the match is weak. Some rows have no size entry. The others give once, few or many, or a class for an expanded clone.

size	V	D	J	CDR3	DNA
.	TRBV7-9	.	TRBJ1-4	CASSLEDTRGEKLFF	TGTGCCAGCAGCTTAGAAGACACAAGGGGGGAAAAACTGTTTTTT
.	TRBV25-1	.	TRBJ1-5	CASSEPGQDQPQHF	TGTGCCAGCAGTGAACCAGGGCAGGATCAGCCCCAGCATTTT
few	TRBV5-5	.	TRBJ1-6	CASSLARSTYNSPLHF	TGTGCCAGCAGCTTGGCCCGGTCCACCTATAATTCACCCCTCCACTTT
.	TRBV7-8	.	TRBJ1-6	CASSLAQPNSPLHF	TGTGCCAGCAGCTTAGCACAGCCCAATTCACCCCTCCACTTT
.	TRBV5-6	.	TRBJ2-7	CASSFSLSSYEQYF	TGTGCCAGCAGCTTTAGCTTGAGCTCCTACGAGCAGTACTTC
.	TRBV7-2	.	TRBJ2-1	CAKSWTGGNEQFF	TGTGCCAAATCTTGGACGGGCGGGAATGAGCAGTTCTTC
.	TRBV30	.	TRBJ1-4	CAWGPGGANEKLFF	TGTGCCTGGGGACCGGGAGGAGCGAATGAAAAACTGTTTTTT
.	TRBV7-2	.	TRBJ2-5	CASSLGGAPQETQYF	TGTGCCAGCAGCCTGGGGGGGGCGCCCCAAGAGACCCAGTACTTC
.	TRBV11-2	.	TRBJ1-1	CASSWPGKAFF	TGTGCCAGCAGCTGGCCGGGAAAAGCTTTCTTT
once	TRBV18	TRBD2	TRBJ2-1	CASSPMAKAGGNEQFF	TGTGCCAGCTCACCAATGGCTAAAGCGGGGGGCAATGAGCAGTTCTTC
few	TRBV28	.	TRBJ2-1	CASSFRLVPNNEQFF	TGTGCCAGCAGTTTCCGACTAGTCCCCAACAATGAGCAGTTCTTC
.	TRBV10-3	.	TRBJ1-6	CAISAGGNSPLHF	TGTGCCATCAGTGCCGGGGGTAATTCACCCCTCCACTTT
.	TRBV6-2/TRBV6-3	TRBD1	TRBJ1-5	CASSYTGQGSQPQHF	TGTGCCAGCAGTTACACCGGACAGGGAAGTCAGCCCCAGCATTTT
.	TRBV5-5	TRBD1	TRBJ2-7	CASSFGAGGAREQYF	TGTGCCAGCAGCTTCGGGGCAGGGGGAGCGCGGGAGCAGTACTTC
.	TRBV7-9	.	TRBJ2-3	CASSLAGGLSTDTQYF	TGTGCCAGCAGCTTAGCGGGGGGACTTAGCACAGATACGCAGTATTTT
.	TRBV14	.	TRBJ1-3	CASSQDLAGNTIYF	TGTGCCAGCAGCCAAGATCTAGCTGGAAACACCATATATTTT
few	TRBV11-2	TRBD1	TRBJ1-3	CASSLGEVRGRPGNTIYF	TGTGCCAGCAGCTTAGGTGAAGTAAGGGGGCGGCCTGGAAACACCATATATTTT
.	TRBV7-2	TRBD2	TRBJ2-1	CASSKIAGSYNEQFF	TGTGCCAGCAGCAAGATAGCGGGCTCCTACAATGAGCAGTTCTTC
.	TRBV19	TRBD1	TRBJ1-1	CASSSQDRGNTEAFF	TGTGCCAGTAGTAGCCAGGACAGGGGGAACACTGAAGCTTTCTTT
.	TRBV19	.	TRBJ1-1	CASSNVRTEAFF	TGTGCCAGTAGTAACGTTCGGACTGAAGCTTTCTTT
.	TRBV7-2	.	TRBJ2-3	CASSPQYSSGTQYF	TGTGCCAGCAGCCCCCAGTACAGCTCAGGTACGCAGTATTTT
.	TRBV7-3	TRBD1	TRBJ2-6	CASSWDRASGANVLTF	TGTGCCAGCAGCTGGGACAGGGCCTCTGGGGCCAACGTCCTGACTTTC
once	TRBV25-1	.	TRBJ2-2	CATTDSLNTGELFF	TGTGCCACCACAGACAGTCTGAACACCGGGGAGCTGTTTTTT
.	TRBV5-5	TRBD1	TRBJ2-2	CASSRGQANTGELFF	TGTGCCAGCAGCCGGGGACAGGCGAACACCGGGGAGCTGTTTTTT
once	TRBV3-1/TRBV3-2	.	TRBJ1-3	CASSQAGISGNTIYF	TGTGCCAGCAGCCAAGCCGGGATCAGCGGAAACACCATATATTTT
.	TRBV9	.	TRBJ1-6	CASSVTGNSPLHF	TGTGCCAGCAGCGTCACAGGGAATTCACCCCTCCACTTT
.	TRBV7-2	TRBD1	TRBJ2-5	CASSPDRGPQETQYF	TGTGCCAGCAGCCCGGACAGGGGGCCCCAAGAGACCCAGTACTTC
.	TRBV6-1	.	TRBJ1-5	CASSKGTTQGNQPQHF	TGTGCCAGCAGTAAAGGGACTACTCAAGGAAATCAGCCCCAGCATTTT
.	TRBV6-5	TRBD1	TRBJ2-7	CASRLTGSYEQYF	TGTGCCAGCAGGCTGACAGGGTCCTACGAGCAGTACTTC
.	TRBV7-9	.	TRBJ1-1	CASSPTQNTEAFF	TGTGCCAGCAGCCCTACCCAGAACACTGAAGCTTTCTTT
.	TRBV2	TRBD1	TRBJ1-5	CASRTQGASNQPQHF	TGTGCCAGCAGAACACAGGGGGCGAGCAATCAGCCCCAGCATTTT
.	TRBV19	TRBD1	TRBJ1-5	CASSVDRGDQPQHF	TGTGCCAGTAGCGTCGACAGGGGGGACCAGCCCCAGCATTTT
once	TRBV2	.	TRBJ2-5	CASSDNALAKETQYF	TGTGCCAGCAGTGACAACGCGCTAGCGAAAGAGACCCAGTACTTC
.	TRBV5-4	.	TRBJ1-3	CASSLDAGAMDTIYF	TGTGCCAGCAGCTTGGATGCGGGGGCGATGGACACCATATATTTT
.	TRBV7-2	TRBD2	TRBJ2-5	CASSLQRGGEETQYF	TGTGCCAGCAGCTTACAGCGGGGGGGCGAAGAGACCCAGTACTTC
few	TRBV16	.	TRBJ2-6	CASSQVTNVLTF	TGTGCCAGCAGCCAAGTCACCAACGTCCTGACTTTC
.	TRBV7-2	TRBD1	TRBJ2-3	CASSHRDRADTQYF	TGTGCCAGCAGCCACCGGGACAGGGCTGATACGCAGTATTTT
.	TRBV5-1	TRBD2	TRBJ2-7	CASSPLAGGQTSYEQYF	TGCGCCAGCAGCCCACTAGCGGGGGGGCAAACCTCCTACGAGCAGTACTTC
.	TRBV6-6	TRBD1	TRBJ2-7	CASSNRDSHSYEQYF	TGTGCCAGCAGTAACCGGGACAGCCATTCCTACGAGCAGTACTTC
.	TRBV11-3	.	TRBJ2-1	CASSFSGEVSDEQFF	TGTGCCAGCAGCTTCTCGGGGGAGGTAAGCGATGAGCAGTTCTTC
.	TRBV11-2	TRBD1	TRBJ1-1	CASSRDRGVHTEAFF	TGTGCCAGCAGCCGGGACAGGGGCGTCCACACTGAAGCTTTCTTT
few	TRBV29-1	TRBD2	TRBJ2-3	CSVGGAGASTDTQYF	TGCAGCGTTGGTGGTGCGGGAGCTAGCACAGATACGCAGTATTTT
few	TRBV18	TRBD2	TRBJ2-1	CASSPKREGLNEQFF	TGTGCCAGCTCACCAAAGCGGGAGGGCCTTAATGAGCAGTTCTTC
.	TRBV2	TRBD2	TRBJ2-3	CASSGRGLAVTSTDTQYF	TGTGCCAGCAGCGGCCGGGGACTAGCGGTAACTAGCACAGATACGCAGTATTTT
few	TRBV19	TRBD1	TRBJ1-4	CASSRGTGANEKLFF	TGTGCCAGTAGCCGTGGGACAGGAGCTAATGAAAAACTGTTTTTT
few	TRBV6-5	TRBD1	TRBJ1-4	CASRTGENNEKLFF	TGTGCCAGCAGGACAGGGGAAAATAATGAAAAACTGTTTTTT
.	TRBV7-4	.	TRBJ2-1	CASSLVGGIGDEQFF	TGTGCCAGCAGCTTAGTCGGCGGTATCGGCGATGAGCAGTTCTTC
.	TRBV5-1	TRBD1	TRBJ2-2	CASSSRNRGINTGELFF	TGCGCCAGCAGCTCGCGAAACAGGGGGATAAACACCGGGGAGCTGTTTTTT
once	TRBV6-5	.	TRBJ1-1	CASTTGPNTEAFF	TGTGCCAGCACTACCGGTCCGAACACTGAAGCTTTCTTT
few	TRBV4-3	.	TRBJ1-6	CASSPGVDDSPLHF	TGCGCCAGCAGCCCAGGGGTAGACGATTCACCCCTCCACTTT
.	TRBV6-5	TRBD2	TRBJ2-7	CASTPASGGRYEQYF	TGTGCCAGCACCCCGGCTAGCGGGGGAAGGTACGAGCAGTACTTC